This T cell receptor (beta chain) was documented in a study of blood T cell repertoires in COVID-19. At the level of the study: Acute and convalescent COVID-19 specimens originated in the United States, Italy and Spain. T cells, B-cell-depleted T cells, or PBMCs supplied cDNA or gDNA.

Germline V gene lookup returns CDR1 MGHRA and CDR2 YSYEKL. Trimming cost V 4 bases and J 8 bases; bases outside gene matches: 14. This CDR3 comprises 16 residues. Original handling: The assay estimated nucleated cells by amplifying reference gene primers. Sequenced by immunoSEQ multiplex PCR; TCRdb stores in-frame clones only, minus some. Clone size and V and J calls were adopted from that table, with D and trimming inferred from the DNA. The sample lists fewer than 250,000 clones; 80% to 95% were seen once. Followed longitudinally, the Seattle patients had been enrolled during active infection. Sequenced sample: peripheral blood. The rearrangement links TRBV4-1 to TRBJ1-2; TRBD1 matches 9 bases. This TCR derives from a man aged 30-40 years with COVID-19, enrolled during active disease. As DNA, the CDR3 is TGCGCCAGCAGCCCTAATGAACCGGGACAGGGTCACGGCTACACCTTC. Protein: CASSPNEPGQGHGYTF.